The rows below give T cell receptor beta chains drawn from one sample of a study of T cell responses to AZD1222 COVID-19 vaccine. Clones were sequenced by immunoSEQ multiplex PCR, and TCRdb holds only the in-frame ones, with some missing. The sample holds 100,000 to 150,000 clones, 90% seen once. Sequencing was performed on peripheral blood, taken on day 0 of MenACWY control vaccination. All receptors derive from an adult in good health. Each CDR3 is given with its conserved first and last residue. Each record gives: J gene, V gene, CDR3 protein.

TRBJ2-5 | TRBV30 | CAWASRQGLAETQYF
TRBJ2-7 | TRBV5-4 | CASSPRTSRRGEQYF
TRBJ2-3 | TRBV7-9 | CASSLPGLGDTQYF
TRBJ2-3 | TRBV5-4 | CASSFQLPPSTDTQYF
TRBJ2-5 | TRBV5-1 | CASSPKGLAGVGSETQYF
TRBJ2-1 | TRBV29-1 | CSVGLQPSYNEQFF
TRBJ1-5 | TRBV28 | CATRTSNQPQHF
TRBJ2-2 | TRBV6-5 | CASRGTGYTGELFF
TRBJ1-5 | TRBV7-9 | CASSLVGGDQPQHF
TRBJ1-1 | TRBV5-6 | CASSLLPGLNMNTEAFF
TRBJ2-1 | TRBV27 | CASSPGTSGSNEQFF
TRBJ1-1 | TRBV6-4 | CASSAQGF
TRBJ1-1 | TRBV18 | CASSPPRGGTEAFF
TRBJ1-2 | TRBV4-3 | CASSHGSLGGYTF
TRBJ1-1 | TRBV15 | CATSRDRGLGAFF
TRBJ2-3 | TRBV5-1 | CASSLGRRGGGEDTQYF
TRBJ2-3 | TRBV4-1 | CASSPRTISSTDTQYF
TRBJ1-3 | TRBV28 | CASSRSSGNTIYF
TRBJ2-2 | TRBV19 | CASSIWANTGELFF
TRBJ2-7 | TRBV19 | CASTSHGGLEQYF
TRBJ1-6 | TRBV5-6 | CASSLWQVYNSPLHF
TRBJ2-6 | TRBV7-2 | CASSLERGRNIRGANVLTF
TRBJ1-1 | TRBV7-2 | CASSLERGLRGTEAFF
TRBJ1-1 | TRBV6-4 | CASSPFGDNTEAFF
TRBJ2-3 | TRBV6-5 | CASGLGVAIDTQYF
TRBJ1-2 | TRBV24-1 | CATIRGQGIYGYTF
TRBJ1-3 | TRBV9 | CASSGDSTGNTIYF
TRBJ2-7 | TRBV29-1 | CSVTGGWSYEQYF
TRBJ1-1 | TRBV3-1/TRBV3-2 | CASSVGDTEAFF
TRBJ2-1 | TRBV7-8 | CASSLQGPYNEQFF
TRBJ1-1 | TRBV18 | CASSPQDTEAFF
TRBJ2-1 | TRBV7-8 | CASSPPRRDEQFF
TRBJ1-1 | TRBV6-2/TRBV6-3 | CASSYLGRRITEAFF
TRBJ2-7 | TRBV19 | CASSIAEGTSGIAYEQYF
TRBJ2-7 | TRBV4-2 | CASSQGDSGSSEQYF
TRBJ1-1 | TRBV7-9 | CASSLVGVVGTEAFF
TRBJ2-3 | TRBV7-3 | CASSYGHAWTDTQYF
TRBJ1-5 | TRBV6-5 | CASRIQGNQPQHF
TRBJ2-5 | TRBV10-3 | CAISNDHSRGWQETQYF
TRBJ2-2 | TRBV4-2 | CASSQVLANTGELFF
TRBJ1-6 | TRBV14 | CASSPGSSLHF
TRBJ1-5 | TRBV7-8 | CASSPSPNQPQHF
TRBJ2-3 | TRBV3-1/TRBV3-2 | CASSQHTDTQYF
TRBJ1-1 | TRBV14 | CASSQFPRQNTEAFF
TRBJ1-5 | TRBV28 | CASSLSQFNQPQHF
TRBJ2-7 | TRBV12-3/TRBV12-4 | CASSFGQGYEQYF
TRBJ1-2 | TRBV29-1 | CSVELVSGYTF
TRBJ2-5 | TRBV28 | CASSQPGRTGQETQYF
TRBJ2-6 | TRBV6-6 | CASSLLTISSGANVLTF
TRBJ1-2 | TRBV7-2 | CASSEDRANYGYTF
TRBJ2-5 | TRBV5-5 | CASSLEASGKDRYF
TRBJ2-7 | TRBV6-5 | CASKETGLSIYEQYF
TRBJ2-7 | TRBV28 | CASRPSGRTYEQYF